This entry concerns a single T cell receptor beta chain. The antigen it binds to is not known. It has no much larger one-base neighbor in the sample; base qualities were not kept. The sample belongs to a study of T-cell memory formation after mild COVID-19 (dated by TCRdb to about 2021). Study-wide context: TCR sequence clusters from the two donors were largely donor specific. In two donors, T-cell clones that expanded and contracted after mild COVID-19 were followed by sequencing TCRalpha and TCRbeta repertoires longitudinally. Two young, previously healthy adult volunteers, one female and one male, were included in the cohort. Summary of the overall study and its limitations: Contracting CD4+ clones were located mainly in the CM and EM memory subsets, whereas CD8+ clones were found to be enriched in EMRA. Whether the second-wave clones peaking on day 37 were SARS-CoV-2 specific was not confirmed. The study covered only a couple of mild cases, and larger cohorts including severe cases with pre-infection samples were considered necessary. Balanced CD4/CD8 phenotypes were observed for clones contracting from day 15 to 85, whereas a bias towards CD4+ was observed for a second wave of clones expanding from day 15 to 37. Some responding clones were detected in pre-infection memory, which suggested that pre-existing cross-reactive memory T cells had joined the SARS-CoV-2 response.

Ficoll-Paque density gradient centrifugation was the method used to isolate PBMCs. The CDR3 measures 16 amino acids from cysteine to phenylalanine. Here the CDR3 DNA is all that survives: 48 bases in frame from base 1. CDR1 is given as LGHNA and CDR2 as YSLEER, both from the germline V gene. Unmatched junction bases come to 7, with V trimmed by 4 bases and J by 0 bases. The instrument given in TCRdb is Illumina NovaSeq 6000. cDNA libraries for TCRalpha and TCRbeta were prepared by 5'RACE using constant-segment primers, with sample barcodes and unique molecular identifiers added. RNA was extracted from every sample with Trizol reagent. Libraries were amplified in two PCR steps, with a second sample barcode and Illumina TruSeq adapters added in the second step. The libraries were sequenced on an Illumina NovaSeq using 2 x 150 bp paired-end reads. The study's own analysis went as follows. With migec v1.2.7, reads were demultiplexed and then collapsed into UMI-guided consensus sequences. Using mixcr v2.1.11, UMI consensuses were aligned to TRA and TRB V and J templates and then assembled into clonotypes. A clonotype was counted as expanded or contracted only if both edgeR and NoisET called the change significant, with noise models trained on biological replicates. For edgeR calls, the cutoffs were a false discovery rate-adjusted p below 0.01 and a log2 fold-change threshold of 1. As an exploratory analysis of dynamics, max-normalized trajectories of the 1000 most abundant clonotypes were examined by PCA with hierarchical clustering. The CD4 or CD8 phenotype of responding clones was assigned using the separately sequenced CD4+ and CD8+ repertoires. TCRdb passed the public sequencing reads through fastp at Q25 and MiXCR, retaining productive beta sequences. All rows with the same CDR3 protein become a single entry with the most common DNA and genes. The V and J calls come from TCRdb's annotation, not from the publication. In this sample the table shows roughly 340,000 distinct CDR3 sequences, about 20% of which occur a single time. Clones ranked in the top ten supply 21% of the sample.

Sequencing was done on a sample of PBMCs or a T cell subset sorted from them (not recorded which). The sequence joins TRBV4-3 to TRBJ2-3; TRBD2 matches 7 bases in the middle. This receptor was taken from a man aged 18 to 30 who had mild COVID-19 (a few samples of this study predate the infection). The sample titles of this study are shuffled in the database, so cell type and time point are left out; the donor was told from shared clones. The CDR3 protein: CASSLASGSSTDTQYF. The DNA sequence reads TGCGCCAGCAGCCTGGCTAGCGGATCTAGCACAGATACGCAGTATTTT.